This entry lists 14 T cell receptor beta chains sequenced from one sample in a study of blood T cell repertoires in COVID-19. Sequencing used immunoSEQ multiplex PCR; TCRdb keeps in-frame clones, though not all of them. The repertoire consists of about 340,000 clones, with more than 75% occurring once and the leading ten covering about 6%. The sequenced sample was peripheral blood. The receptors here all came from a woman aged 50 to 65 with COVID-19, enrolled during active disease.

The chain joins TRBV3-1 (or the pseudogene TRBV3-2) to TRBJ1-2; a possible D gene is TRBD1 (5 bases). Germline V CDR1 and CDR2: LGHDT, YNNKEL (reference sequence). The CDR3 spans 16 residues. V lost 4 bases to trimming and J lost 8 bases, with 23 bases between them. CDR3 in amino acids: CASSPSSDGGAGGYTF. The CDR3 nucleotides read TGTGCCAGCAGCCCCTCAAGCGACGGTGGGGCAGGCGGCTACACCTTC.

For this clone: Different DNA sequences within this sample yield the same CDR3. The rearrangement uses TRBV30 and TRBJ1-4; 7 bases are shared with TRBD1. The CDR3 is 13 residues long. Germline V CDR1 and CDR2: GTSNPN, SVGIG (reference sequence). Unmatched junction bases numbered 3, after V lost 5 bases and J lost 3 bases. CDR3: CAWQTGPNEKLFF. CDR3 DNA: TGTGCCTGGCAGACAGGGCCTAATGAAAAACTGTTTTTT.

The rearrangement joins TRBV2 to TRBJ2-2, with 9 nucleotides matching TRBD2. Germline-derived CDR1 and CDR2 are SNHLY and FYNNEI. V shed 5 bases and J 3 bases; nucleotides not matched to a gene: 4. This CDR3 is built from 15 residues. CDR3 bases: TGTGCCAGCAGTCTAGCGGGAACGTACACCGGGGAGCTGTTTTTT. Its protein is CASSLAGTYTGELFF.

The V call is TRBV7-8, the J call TRBJ1-6; tentatively, D is TRBD1 (5 bases). This CDR3 contains 15 residues. Germline-derived CDR1 and CDR2 are SGHVS and FQNEAQ. Trimming shortened V by 4 bases and J by 10 bases, and 17 bases separated the two germline ends. Here the CDR3 reads CASSSRTFRQSPLHF. CDR3 coding DNA: TGTGCCAGCAGCTCTAGGACATTCCGTCAATCACCCCTCCACTTT.

In its sample, this clone was seen a few times. The gene calls are TRBV4-1 and TRBJ2-7, with 10 bases identical to TRBD1. Germline V CDR1 and CDR2: MGHRA, YSYEKL. The junction had 9 bases not matched to a gene; V was cut back by 8 bases and J by 2 bases. The CDR3 runs to 15 residues. The CDR3 sequence: CASGRTGTGAYEQYF. CDR3 nucleotides: TGCGCCAGCGGACGCACCGGGACAGGGGCCTACGAGCAGTACTTC.

This clone showed up just once. This chain links TRBV5-6 with TRBJ2-7; TRBD1 aligns across 7 bases. Germline-derived CDR1 and CDR2 are SGHDT and YYEEEE. The CDR3 totals 14 residues. The J segment lost 2 bases and the V segment lost 4 bases, leaving 6 bases of the junction unmatched. CDR3 DNA: TGTGCCAGCAGCAGGGGACAGCTAACCTACGAGCAGTACTTC. Amino acids: CASSRGQLTYEQYF.

The chain is built from TRBV18 and TRBJ1-6; D not resolved. V was cut by 5 bases and J by 9 bases, with 20 bases left in between. Germline CDR1 KGHSH, CDR2 LQKENI. The CDR3 runs 16 residues. The CDR3 DNA sequence: TGTGCCAGCTCATCATCTAACGGGAACCCCGGTTCACCCCTCCACTTT. Its translation: CASSSSNGNPGSPLHF.

This sequence joins TRBV7-8 and TRBJ2-7, with D perhaps matching TRBD2 (6 bases). The CDR3 is 14 amino acids. The V end lost 3 bases, the J end lost 0 bases, and 9 bases lay between the germline ends. Per the germline V gene, CDR1 is SGHVS and CDR2 is FQNEAQ. CDR3 nucleotide sequence: TGTGCCAGCAGCTTGGAGGGGAGCTCCTACGAGCAGTACTTC. It translates to CASSLEGSSYEQYF.

The chain uses TRBV5-1 and TRBJ2-7; tentatively, D is TRBD2 (5 bases). There are 14 residues in the CDR3. CDR1 and CDR2 from the germline V gene are SGHRS and YFSETQ. V was shortened by 4 bases and J by 3 bases, with 14 bases between the two germline ends. The CDR3 region is CASSPADWVYEQYF. CDR3 DNA: TGCGCCAGCAGCCCAGCGGACTGGGTCTACGAGCAGTACTTC.

The V and J genes are TRBV4-3 and TRBJ1-5; unclear D gene. Germline V gene lookup returns CDR1 LGHNA and CDR2 YSLEER. The CDR3 loop spans 15 amino acids. The germline V and J ends were trimmed by 0 bases and 1 base, with 7 bases remaining between them. The CDR3 region has the DNA TGCGCCAGCAGCCAAGACGGGAAGAGCAATCAGCCCCAGCATTTT. This translates into CASSQDGKSNQPQHF.

This rearrangement joins TRBV29-1 to TRBJ1-1; D is unclear. Germline V gene lookup returns CDR1 SQVTM and CDR2 ANQGSEA. The CDR3 contains 14 residues. Trimming took off 2 bases at V and 2 bases at J, with 12 bases between the two ends. The CDR3 loop reads CSVEFGVSNTEAFF. The CDR3 DNA reads TGCAGCGTTGAATTCGGAGTGTCAAACACTGAAGCTTTCTTT.

The gene calls are TRBV6-2 or TRBV6-3 and TRBJ2-5; TRBD2 matches at 14 bases. Trimming took 2 bases from V and 4 from J; bases not matched to a gene: 9. The CDR3 is 18 residues long. Germline V CDR1 and CDR2: MNHEY, SVGEGT. In DNA form, the CDR3 reads TGTGCCAGCAGTTACCCATTTGGACTAGCGGGAGGAAGAGAGACCCAGTACTTC. This translates into CASSYPFGLAGGRETQYF.

The genes are TRBV5-4 and TRBJ2-2; 10 positions match TRBD2. CDR3 length: 14 amino acids. Trimming took 10 bases from V and 4 from J; bases not matched to a gene: 7. CDR1 is SGHNT and CDR2 is YYREEE in the germline V gene (reference sequence). The CDR3 spells CAVTSGMATGELFF. CDR3 DNA sequence: TGTGCCGTAACTAGCGGGATGGCCACCGGGGAGCTGTTTTTT.

This clone was counted a single time. This chain connects TRBV30 to TRBJ2-1; D gene unclear. This CDR3 comprises 14 residues. The V gene lost 6 bases and the J gene lost 7 bases, with 19 bases spanning the gap. CDR1 GTSNPN and CDR2 SVGIG come from the germline V gene (reference sequence). The DNA for the CDR3 is TGTGCCTGTTCCCTTTTGCCGTCTAGGAATGAGCAGTTCTTC. Translated: CACSLLPSRNEQFF.